Listed below are T cell receptor beta chains from one sample, sequenced in a study of T-cell memory formation after mild COVID-19. TCRdb redid the calling of the 5' RACE reads with MiXCR, one entry per CDR3 protein. The sample consists of roughly 300,000 distinct CDR3 sequences, 15% to 20% of them appearing once. The specimen sequenced was PBMCs or a T cell subset sorted from them (not recorded which). Source of these receptors: a man younger than 30 who had mild COVID-19 (a few samples of this study predate the infection). Cell type and time point are not known. Both conserved end residues are part of each CDR3. D genes are given only for firm matches. A row's size may be missing; if present it is once, few, many or a size class.

few	TRBJ1-1	NA	TRBV12-3/TRBV12-4	15	TGTGCCAGCAGTCCACACCGACAATCGAACACTGAAGCTTTCTTT	CASSPHRQSNTEAFF
many	TRBJ1-3	NA	TRBV5-1	15	TGCGCCAGCAGCCCAGATCTAGATTTTGGAAACACCATATATTTT	CASSPDLDFGNTIYF
NA	TRBJ1-6	TRBD1	TRBV7-2	16	TGTGCCAGCAGCCGTCCCGAGGGACAGGGGGATTCACCCCTCCACTTT	CASSRPEGQGDSPLHF
NA	TRBJ2-1	NA	TRBV5-1	12	TGCGCCAGCAGCTTGGGTCTATATGAGCAGTTCTTC	CASSLGLYEQFF
few	TRBJ1-2	NA	TRBV20-1	12	TGCAGTGCTAGACGAGGGGGATTTGGCTACACCTTC	CSARRGGFGYTF
few	TRBJ2-4	NA	TRBV4-1	17	TGCGCCAGCAGCCCCCGAGGAAGCCAAGTAGCCAAAAACATTCAGTACTTC	CASSPRGSQVAKNIQYF
NA	TRBJ2-3	TRBD1	TRBV5-6	13	TGTGCCAGCCAGCCTACAGGGGCAGATACGCAGTATTTT	CASQPTGADTQYF
few	TRBJ2-5	NA	TRBV6-5	12	TGTGCCAGCAGTCTCGCCCTCGGGACCCAGTACTTC	CASSLALGTQYF
NA	TRBJ2-6	NA	TRBV12-3/TRBV12-4	16	TGTGCCAGCAGTCCCGGGGCCCACAATGGGGCCAACGTCCTGACTTTC	CASSPGAHNGANVLTF
NA	TRBJ1-1	TRBD1	TRBV7-2	15	TGTGCCAGCAGCTTCATGCAGGGGGGGGGCACTGAAGCTTTCTTT	CASSFMQGGGTEAFF
NA	TRBJ1-2	NA	TRBV6-2/TRBV6-3	16	TGTGCCAGCAGCCAGAAAGCCTTGAAGACTAACTATGGCTACACCTTC	CASSQKALKTNYGYTF
NA	TRBJ1-1	NA	TRBV18	13	TGTGCCAGCTCACCACTCCTTCAGGGTGAAGCTTTCTTT	CASSPLLQGEAFF
many	TRBJ1-1	TRBD1	TRBV5-1	14	TGCGCCAGCAGCCTTACAGGGGTGGACACTGAAGCTTTCTTT	CASSLTGVDTEAFF
few	TRBJ1-2	TRBD1	TRBV2	16	TGTGCCAGCAGTAACACCCCGACAGGGATCAACTATGGCTACACCTTC	CASSNTPTGINYGYTF
NA	TRBJ2-4	TRBD1	TRBV28	15	TGTGCCAGCAATCACAGGGGGTTGGGCAAAAACATTCAGTACTTC	CASNHRGLGKNIQYF
NA	TRBJ2-4	NA	TRBV20-1	13	TGCAGTGCAGGGGGGGGGTTTCTAAACATTCAGTACTTC	CSAGGGFLNIQYF
few	TRBJ1-5	NA	TRBV7-9	14	TGTGCCAGCAGCTGGACAGATAGCAATCAGCCCCAGCATTTT	CASSWTDSNQPQHF
few	TRBJ2-3	TRBD2	TRBV11-1	15	TGTGCCAGCAGCTTAGCGCGGGGGGGCCAAGATACGCAGTATTTT	CASSLARGGQDTQYF